This T cell receptor beta chain emerged from a study of identical twins. TCRdb re-called the 5' RACE reads with MiXCR, one entry per CDR3 protein. The table has 1.5 million to 2 million distinct CDR3 sequences, roughly 35% seen once. CDR3 length: 14 residues. Germline CDR1 DFQATT, CDR2 SNEGSKA (reference sequence). V shed 3 bases and J 1 base; nucleotides not matched to a gene: 1. Sequences were obtained from cord blood. This chain joins TRBV20-1 and TRBJ1-5; 9 nucleotides match TRBD1. This sequence originates from a newborn girl in good health. The CDR3 loop is CSARGTGSNQPQHF. The CDR3, as DNA: TGCAGTGCTAGGGGGACAGGGAGCAATCAGCCCCAGCATTTT.